The entry below describes one TCR beta chain. The antigen is not known. PCR was performed using 60 Vbeta and 13 Jbeta primers. Original data processing: The count from a later analysis was some 83 million unique TCR beta chains, about 9.9 million of them shared. The table came from immunoSEQ multiplex PCR; TCRdb's copy has only in-frame clones and leaves some out. V and J calls and clone size are copied from that table; D and trimming were computed from the DNA. The repertoire consists of under 70,000 clones, with roughly 65% occurring once and the leading ten covering more than 2%. The sample originates from a study of cytomegalovirus exposure and HLA in healthy donors. Whole-study context: Early on, a data release was issued that held some 91 million unique TCRs from HLA-typed donors. Study results and caveats: Rare sequences made up most TCRs, while some public TCRs were found in many donors.

Sequenced: PBMCs. The TCR sequence derives from a woman in her thirties in good health and CMV-seronegative.

CDR3 protein: CASSLPGTGNEKLFF. In DNA, the CDR3 is TGTGCCAGCAGTCTCCCCGGGACAGGGAATGAAAAACTGTTTTTT. The rearrangement joins TRBV28 to TRBJ1-4; 9 bases line up with TRBD1. Germline V gives CDR1 MDHEN, CDR2 SYDVKM. J was trimmed by 5 bases and V by 5 bases; bases with no gene match: 6. The CDR3 contains 15 residues.